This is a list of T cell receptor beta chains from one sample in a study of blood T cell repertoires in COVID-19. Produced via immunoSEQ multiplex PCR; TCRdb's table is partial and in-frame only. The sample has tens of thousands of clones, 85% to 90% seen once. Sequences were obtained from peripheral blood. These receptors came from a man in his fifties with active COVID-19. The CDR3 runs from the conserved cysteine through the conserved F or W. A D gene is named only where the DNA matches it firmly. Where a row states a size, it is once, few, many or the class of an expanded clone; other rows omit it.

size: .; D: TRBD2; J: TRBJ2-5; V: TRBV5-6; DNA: TGTGCCAGCAGCGGGGGAGGGCGTGAGACCCAGTACTTC; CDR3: CASSGGGRETQYF
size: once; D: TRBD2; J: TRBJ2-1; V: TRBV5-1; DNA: TGCGCCAGCAGCCCAGAGGGACTAGCAGTTTACAATGAGCAGTTCTTC; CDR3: CASSPEGLAVYNEQFF
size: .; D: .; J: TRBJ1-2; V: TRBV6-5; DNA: TGTGCCAGCAGGCATACTCAGGGGTACGGCTACACCTTC; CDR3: CASRHTQGYGYTF
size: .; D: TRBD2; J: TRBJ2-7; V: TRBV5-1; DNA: TGCGCCAGCAGCTTGGGGACTAGCGGGGGTCGGGACGAGCAGTACTTC; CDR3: CASSLGTSGGRDEQYF
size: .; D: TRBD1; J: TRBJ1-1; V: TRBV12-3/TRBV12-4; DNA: TGTGCCAGCAACCCGACAGGGGGCGTCGGAGCTTTCTTT; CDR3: CASNPTGGVGAFF
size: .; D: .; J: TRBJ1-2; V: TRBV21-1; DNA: TGTGCCAGCAGCAAAGTTGGGGTCAGACAGAACTATGGCTACACCTTC; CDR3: CASSKVGVRQNYGYTF
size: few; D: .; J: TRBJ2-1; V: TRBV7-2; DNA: TGTGCCAGCAGCCCCCCCGGGACTGGGAATGAGCAGTTCTTC; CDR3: CASSPPGTGNEQFF
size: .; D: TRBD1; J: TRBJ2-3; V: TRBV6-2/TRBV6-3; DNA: TGTGCCAGCAGTTACAGGACAGGGATAGATACGCAGTATTTT; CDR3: CASSYRTGIDTQYF
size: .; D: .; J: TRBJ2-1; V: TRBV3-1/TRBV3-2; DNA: TGTGCCAGCAGCCAAGAGTCGGGGATCTACAATGAGCAGTTCTTC; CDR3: CASSQESGIYNEQFF
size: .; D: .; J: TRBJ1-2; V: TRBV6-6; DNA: TGTGCCAGCAGTTCGACAGGTCTCTATGGCTACACCTTC; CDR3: CASSSTGLYGYTF
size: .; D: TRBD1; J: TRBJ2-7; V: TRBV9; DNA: TGTGCCAGCAGCGTCCGACAGGGCCTCACCTACGAGCAGTACTTC; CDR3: CASSVRQGLTYEQYF
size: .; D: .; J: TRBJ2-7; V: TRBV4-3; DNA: TGCGCCAGCAGCCAAGACCGAGACAGCCGCTACGAGCAGTACTTC; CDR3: CASSQDRDSRYEQYF
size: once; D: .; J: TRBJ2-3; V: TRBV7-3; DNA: TGTGCCAGCAGCCCTCGAGGCCCTCCAGATACGCAGTATTTT; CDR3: CASSPRGPPDTQYF
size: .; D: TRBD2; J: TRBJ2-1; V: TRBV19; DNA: TGTGCCAGCGGGGGGGAGTACAATGAGCAGTTCTTC; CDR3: CASGGEYNEQFF
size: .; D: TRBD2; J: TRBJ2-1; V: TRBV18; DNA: TGTGCCAGCTCACCACAAATCGACCAGCGGGGGAATGAGCAGTTCTTC; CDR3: CASSPQIDQRGNEQFF
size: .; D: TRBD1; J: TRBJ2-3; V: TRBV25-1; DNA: TGTGCCAGCAGTGAACGGTACAGGGGGGCAGATACGCAGTATTTT; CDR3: CASSERYRGADTQYF
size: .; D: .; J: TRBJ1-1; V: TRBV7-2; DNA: TGTGCCAGCAGCCTGACAGGTTTGAACACTGAAGCTTTCTTT; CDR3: CASSLTGLNTEAFF
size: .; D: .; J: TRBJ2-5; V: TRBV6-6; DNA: TGTGCCAGCAGGCTATGGGAGACCCAGTACTTC; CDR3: CASRLWETQYF
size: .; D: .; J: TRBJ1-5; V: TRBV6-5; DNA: TGTGCCAGCAGTTTACAGGGCGAGCAGCCCCAGCATTTT; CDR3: CASSLQGEQPQHF
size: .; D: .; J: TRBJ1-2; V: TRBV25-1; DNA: TGTGCCAGCAGGGAGGGAGGGGCAGGGGAAGGCTACACCTTC; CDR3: CASREGGAGEGYTF
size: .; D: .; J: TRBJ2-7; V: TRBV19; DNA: TGTGCCAGTAGTATTAAGCAGGGTTCCCTCTACGAGCAGTACTTC; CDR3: CASSIKQGSLYEQYF
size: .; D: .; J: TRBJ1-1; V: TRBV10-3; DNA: TGTGCCATTCGCAGGGACATGAACACTGAAGCTTTCTTT; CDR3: CAIRRDMNTEAFF
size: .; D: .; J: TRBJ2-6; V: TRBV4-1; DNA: TGCGCCAGCAGCCAAGAGTCCCCAGGGGCCTCTGGGGCCAACGTCCTGACTTTC; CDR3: CASSQESPGASGANVLTF
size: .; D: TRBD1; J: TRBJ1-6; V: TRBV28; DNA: TGTGCCAGCAGTGAGGGACAGGGGCTAAGGTATAATTCACCCCTCCACTTT; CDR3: CASSEGQGLRYNSPLHF
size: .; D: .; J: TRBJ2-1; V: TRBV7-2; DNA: TGTGCCAGCAGCTTATGGGGGGACTCTTACAATGAGCAGTTCTTC; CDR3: CASSLWGDSYNEQFF
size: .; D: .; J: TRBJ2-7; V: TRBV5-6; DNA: TGTGCCAGCAGCTTAGGGACATTTTCCTACGAGCAGTACTTC; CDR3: CASSLGTFSYEQYF
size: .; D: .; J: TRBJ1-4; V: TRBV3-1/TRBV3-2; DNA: TGTGCCAGCAGCCACCATTCACAGGGCAGTAGGAGGAAACTGTTTTTT; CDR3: CASSHHSQGSRRKLFF
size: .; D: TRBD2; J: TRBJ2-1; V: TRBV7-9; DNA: TGTGCCAGCAGCACTTCCGGGACTAGCGGGGGGTACTCCTACAATGAGCAGTTCTTC; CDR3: CASSTSGTSGGYSYNEQFF
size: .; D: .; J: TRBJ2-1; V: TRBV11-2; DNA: TGTGCCAGCAGCTTCCCAGGGGACCACAATGAGCAGTTCTTC; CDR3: CASSFPGDHNEQFF
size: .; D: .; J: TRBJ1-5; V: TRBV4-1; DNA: TGCGCCAGCAGCCAAGACGGTGGAGGGCGGATTAATCAGCCCCAGCATTTT; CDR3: CASSQDGGGRINQPQHF
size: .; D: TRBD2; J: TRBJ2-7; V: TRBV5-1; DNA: TGCGCCAGCAGCTTGGCCGGGACTAGCATCTACGAGCAGTACTTC; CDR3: CASSLAGTSIYEQYF
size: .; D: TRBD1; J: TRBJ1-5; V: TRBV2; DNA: TGTGCCAGCAGTGGACAGGGTAGGGATCAGCCCCAGCATTTT; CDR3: CASSGQGRDQPQHF
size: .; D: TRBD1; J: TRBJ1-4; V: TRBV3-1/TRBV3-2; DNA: TGTGCCAGCAGCCGCCAAAAATCCGGGACAGTGTATGAAAAACTGTTTTTT; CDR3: CASSRQKSGTVYEKLFF
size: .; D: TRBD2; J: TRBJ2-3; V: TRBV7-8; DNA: TGTGCCAGCAGCAAAACTAGCGGGGGGGTTGGAGATACGCAGTATTTT; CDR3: CASSKTSGGVGDTQYF
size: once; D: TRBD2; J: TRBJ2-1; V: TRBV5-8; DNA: TGTGCCAGCAGCCCAAGGACTAGCGGGGACGGTGAGCAGTTCTTC; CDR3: CASSPRTSGDGEQFF
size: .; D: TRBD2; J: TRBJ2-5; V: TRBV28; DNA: TGTGCCAGCAGCTCCGGGACTATAAACGGAGAGACCCAGTACTTC; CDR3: CASSSGTINGETQYF
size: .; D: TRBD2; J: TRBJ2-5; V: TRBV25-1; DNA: TGTGCCAGCTCTGCGGGAGGCCAAGAGACCCAGTACTTC; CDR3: CASSAGGQETQYF
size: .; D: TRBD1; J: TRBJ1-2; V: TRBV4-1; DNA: TGCGCCAGCAGCCAAGCTTCAGGGGGTGTGGGCTACACCTTC; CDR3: CASSQASGGVGYTF
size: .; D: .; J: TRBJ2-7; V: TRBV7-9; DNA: TGTGCCAGCAGCTTAGAGTCAGGGAACTCCTACGAGCAGTACTTC; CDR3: CASSLESGNSYEQYF
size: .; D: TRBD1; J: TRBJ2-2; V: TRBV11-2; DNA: TGTGCCAGCAGCCTTTTCGGGACAGGCCGAACCGGGGAGCTGTTTTTT; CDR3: CASSLFGTGRTGELFF
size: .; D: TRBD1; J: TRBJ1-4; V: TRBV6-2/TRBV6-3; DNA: TGTGCCAGCAGTCACGACAGGGCCGCAACTAATGAAAAACTGTTTTTT; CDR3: CASSHDRAATNEKLFF
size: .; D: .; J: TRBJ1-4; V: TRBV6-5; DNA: TGTGCCAGCAGACCTCACCAGGTGGAAAAACTGTTTTTT; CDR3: CASRPHQVEKLFF
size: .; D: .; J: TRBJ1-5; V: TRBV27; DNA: TGTGCCAGCAGCCCTAGAGAGATGGCGCCCAATCAGCCCCAGCATTTT; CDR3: CASSPREMAPNQPQHF
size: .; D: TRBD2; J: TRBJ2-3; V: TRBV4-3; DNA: TGCGCCAGCAGCCAACCCAGGACTAGCGGGGGGGGCGATACGCAGTATTTT; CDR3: CASSQPRTSGGGDTQYF
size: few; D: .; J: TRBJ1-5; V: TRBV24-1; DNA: TGTGCCACCAGTGAGACAGTCAGCAATCAGCCCCAGCATTTT; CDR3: CATSETVSNQPQHF
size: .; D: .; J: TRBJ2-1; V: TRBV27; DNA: TGTGCCAGCAGTTTGAGGACTGTGAGACTTACAAACAATGAGCAGTTCTTC; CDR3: CASSLRTVRLTNNEQFF
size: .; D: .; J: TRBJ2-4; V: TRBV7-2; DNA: TGTGCCAGCAGCCCGCGGGCTACTTCGTCCACTCAGTACTTC; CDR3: CASSPRATSSTQYF
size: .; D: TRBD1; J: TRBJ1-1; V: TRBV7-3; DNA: TGTGCCAGCAGCTTAACGGACAGGGACGCGGCTTTCTTT; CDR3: CASSLTDRDAAFF